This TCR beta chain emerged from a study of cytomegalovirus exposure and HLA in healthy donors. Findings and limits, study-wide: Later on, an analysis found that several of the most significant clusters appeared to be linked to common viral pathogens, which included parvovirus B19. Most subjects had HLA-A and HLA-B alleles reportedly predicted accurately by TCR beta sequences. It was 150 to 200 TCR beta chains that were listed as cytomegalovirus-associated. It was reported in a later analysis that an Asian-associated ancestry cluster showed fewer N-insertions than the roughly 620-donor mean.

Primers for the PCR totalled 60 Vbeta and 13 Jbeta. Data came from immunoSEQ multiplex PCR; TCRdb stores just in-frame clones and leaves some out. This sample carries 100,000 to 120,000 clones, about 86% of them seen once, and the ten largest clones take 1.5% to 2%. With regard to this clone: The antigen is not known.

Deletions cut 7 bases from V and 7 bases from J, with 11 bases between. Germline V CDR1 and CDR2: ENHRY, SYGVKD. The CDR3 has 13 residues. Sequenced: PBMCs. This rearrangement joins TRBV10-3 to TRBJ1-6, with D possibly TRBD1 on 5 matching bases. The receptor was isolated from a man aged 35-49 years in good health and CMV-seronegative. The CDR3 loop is CAIKVGPNSPLHF. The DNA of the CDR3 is TGTGCCATCAAAGTGGGGCCAAATTCACCCCTCCACTTT.